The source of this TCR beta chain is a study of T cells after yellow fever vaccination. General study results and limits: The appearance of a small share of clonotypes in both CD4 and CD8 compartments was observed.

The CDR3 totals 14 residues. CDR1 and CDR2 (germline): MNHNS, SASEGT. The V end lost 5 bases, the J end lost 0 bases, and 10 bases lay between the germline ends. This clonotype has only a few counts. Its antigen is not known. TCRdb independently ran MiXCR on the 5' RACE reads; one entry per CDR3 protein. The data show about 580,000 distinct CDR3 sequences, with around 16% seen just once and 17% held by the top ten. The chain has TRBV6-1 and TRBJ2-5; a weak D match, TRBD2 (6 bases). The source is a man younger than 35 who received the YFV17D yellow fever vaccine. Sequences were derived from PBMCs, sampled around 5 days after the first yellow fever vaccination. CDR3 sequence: CASSTTGDQETQYF. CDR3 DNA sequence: TGTGCCAGCAGTACGACGGGGGACCAAGAGACCCAGTACTTC.